The rows below give T cell receptor beta chains drawn from one sample of a study of naive and memory T cell subsets. From the UMI-ligation and nested PCR reads, TCRdb called clonotypes with MiXCR, one entry per CDR3 protein. Of about 85,000 distinct CDR3 sequences detected, 13% appear once; the ten largest clones hold about 0.9%. Source material: central memory CD4+ T cells from blood. Receptors were obtained from a human donor in good health. The conserved cysteine and the conserved F or W are not part of the CDR3 here. D genes are given only for firm matches.

d_call	v_call	j_call	cdr3_aa
TRBD1	TRBV5-1	TRBJ2-5	ASSSTGEETQY
TRBD1	TRBV6-5	TRBJ2-1	ASSYSRGQVRPNEQF
.	TRBV12-3/TRBV12-4	TRBJ1-6	ASSLSVRNSPLH
.	TRBV25-1	TRBJ1-2	ASSLGDGHYGYT
.	TRBV7-2	TRBJ2-1	ASSRDFDNEQF
.	TRBV5-1	TRBJ2-1	ASSLEAGSMNHEQF
.	TRBV20-1	TRBJ2-5	SAGGGATQETQY
TRBD2	TRBV20-1	TRBJ2-1	SAREGLAGGGVEQF
TRBD2	TRBV11-2	TRBJ2-7	ASSLVAGDAEQY
.	TRBV7-2	TRBJ1-2	ASSPQQGAIGYT
TRBD2	TRBV4-2	TRBJ2-7	ASSLGLASYEQY
.	TRBV15	TRBJ1-4	ATSRDRGAEKLF
.	TRBV28	TRBJ2-7	ASRKRIGTGYEQY
.	TRBV18	TRBJ1-1	ASSPPGGTEAF
.	TRBV2	TRBJ2-2	ASSEAIANTGELF
.	TRBV29-1	TRBJ2-7	SVARDSYEQY
TRBD2	TRBV25-1	TRBJ2-4	ASSELTGREGKNIQY
TRBD2	TRBV5-1	TRBJ2-7	ASSPGLAGSSYEQY
.	TRBV5-4	TRBJ1-2	ASSLEAGYYGYT
.	TRBV6-4	TRBJ2-7	ASSENVRPGGSRSSEQY
.	TRBV7-2	TRBJ2-2	ASSQNFQQAITGELF
.	TRBV6-1	TRBJ2-5	ASSAGPWQETQY
TRBD1	TRBV5-1	TRBJ2-7	ASSLNVGQGAREQY
TRBD2	TRBV6-1	TRBJ2-3	ASSEARTSGSLDTQY
.	TRBV25-1	TRBJ1-1	ASSDVDREAF
TRBD1	TRBV6-6	TRBJ1-2	ASRDRGNYGYT
TRBD2	TRBV11-2	TRBJ2-2	ASSVAGDYTGELF
.	TRBV29-1	TRBJ2-1	SVEDPNEQF
TRBD1	TRBV28	TRBJ1-5	ASSLWGQGESNQPQH
.	TRBV12-3/TRBV12-4	TRBJ1-4	ASSLLAGHEKLF
.	TRBV20-1	TRBJ2-4	SARDPQIAKNIQY
.	TRBV10-3	TRBJ1-1	AISVSVTAEAF